These 6 T cell receptor beta chains were all obtained from the same sample, sequenced in a study of beta chain features in type 1 diabetes. These receptors' antigens are unknown. Expressed TCRB transcripts were sequenced because the isolated RNA had all been reverse transcribed beforehand. Sequencing was performed with immunoSEQ multiplex PCR; in TCRdb, only in-frame clones are kept and a portion is missing. The sample shows 640,000 or so clones, around 15% of them seen only once. Study-level findings and limits: All four CD4+ subsets from Type 1 diabetes patients carried moderately but significantly shorter TCRB CDR3s.

Material for sequencing was naive CD4+ T cells from blood. The receptors were sampled from a man younger than 35 with type 1 diabetes.

The rearrangement links TRBV29-1 to TRBJ2-7, with 8 bases that match TRBD1. The germline CDR1 and CDR2 sequences are SQVTM and ANQGSEA. The CDR3 totals 12 residues. After removal of 6 bases from V and 6 bases from J, the junction contained 7 bases not matched to a gene. The DNA for the CDR3 is TGCAGCGTCGGGACAGGTTCTAGCGAGCAGTACTTC. It yields the protein CSVGTGSSEQYF.

The chain uses TRBV10-1 and TRBJ2-1; TRBD2 aligns across 8 bases. CDR1 is WNHNN and CDR2 is SYGVQD in the germline V gene (reference sequence). V lost 8 bases and J lost 12; bases outside the gene matches: 12. The CDR3 extends over 13 amino acids. The CDR3 nucleotides read TGCGCCAGCGGGAGCGGGAGCAGCCGGGGGCAGTTCTTC. This sequence encodes CASGSGSSRGQFF.

The V gene is TRBV21-1, the J gene TRBJ1-5. TRBV21-1 is reported as a pseudogene. The CDR3 length is 13 residues. The DNA for the CDR3 is TGTGCCAGCAGCATCAAAGGGCCTCAGCCCCAGCATTTT. It yields the protein CASSIKGPQPQHF.

The V and J genes are TRBV6-6 and TRBJ2-5, with D perhaps matching TRBD1 (7 bases). This CDR3 is built from 16 residues. V lost 4 bases and J 7 bases, leaving 22 bases between the germline ends. The germline gives CDR1 MNHNY, CDR2 SVGAGI (reference sequence). The CDR3: CASSSPGGGGPATQYF. In DNA, the CDR3 is TGTGCCAGCAGTTCTCCAGGAGGGGGCGGTCCGGCGACCCAGTACTTC.

This clone has a handful of counts. Different DNA sequences within this sample yield the same CDR3. V usage is TRBV6-1 and J usage is TRBJ2-7; D gene unclear. This CDR3 comprises 11 residues. Trimming took 2 bases from V and 4 from J, leaving 3 bases between them. Germline V gene lookup returns CDR1 MNHNS and CDR2 SASEGT. DNA for the CDR3: TGTGCCAGCAGTGAACGGTACGAGCAGTACTTC. It yields the protein CASSERYEQYF.

In its sample, this clone was seen a few times. V and J are TRBV28 and TRBJ1-1, with D possibly matching TRBD1 (5 bases). The V gene's germline CDR1 is MDHEN and CDR2 SYDVKM. Trimming cost V 4 bases and J 1 base, with 13 bases left between them. This CDR3 is 15 amino acids long. DNA for the CDR3: TGTGCCAGCAGTTCGCCGGGACCCAGGAACACTGAAGCTTTCTTT. Its protein is CASSSPGPRNTEAFF.